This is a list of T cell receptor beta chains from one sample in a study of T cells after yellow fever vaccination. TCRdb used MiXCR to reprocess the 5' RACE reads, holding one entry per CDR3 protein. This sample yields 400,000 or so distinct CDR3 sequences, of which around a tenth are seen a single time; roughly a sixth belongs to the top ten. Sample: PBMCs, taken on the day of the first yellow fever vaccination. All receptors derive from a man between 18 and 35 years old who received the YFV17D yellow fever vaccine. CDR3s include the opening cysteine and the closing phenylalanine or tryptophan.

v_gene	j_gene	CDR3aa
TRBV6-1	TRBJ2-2	CASRVGGIAGELFF
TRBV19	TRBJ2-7	CASSPSDTYEQYF
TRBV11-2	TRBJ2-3	CASSSRRGTSTDTQYF
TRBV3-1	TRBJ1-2	CASTPAGGTYGYTF
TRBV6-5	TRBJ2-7	CASSQGVEQYF
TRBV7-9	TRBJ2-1	CASHAAYNEQFF
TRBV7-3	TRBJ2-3	CASTGGNTDTQYF
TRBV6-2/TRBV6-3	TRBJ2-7	CASSSTPGTYEQYF
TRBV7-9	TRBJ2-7	CASSFGSYEQYF
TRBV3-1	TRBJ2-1	CASSAGTSPSYEQFF
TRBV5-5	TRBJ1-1	CASSQQGIPEAFF
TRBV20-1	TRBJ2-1	CSAAVAGGLRNEQFF
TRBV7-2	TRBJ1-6	CASSSEGTVYNSPLHF
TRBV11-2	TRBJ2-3	CASSFQSGGAVDTQYF